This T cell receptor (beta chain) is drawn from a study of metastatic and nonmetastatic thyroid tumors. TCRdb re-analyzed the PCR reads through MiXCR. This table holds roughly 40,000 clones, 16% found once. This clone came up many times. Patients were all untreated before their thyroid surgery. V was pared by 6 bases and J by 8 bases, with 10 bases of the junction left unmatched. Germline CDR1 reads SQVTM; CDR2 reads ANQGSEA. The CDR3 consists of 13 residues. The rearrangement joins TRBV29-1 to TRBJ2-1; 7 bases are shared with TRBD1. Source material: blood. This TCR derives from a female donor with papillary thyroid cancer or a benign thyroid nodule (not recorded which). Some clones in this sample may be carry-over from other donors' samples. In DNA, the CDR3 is TGCAGCGTGAGGGGGCAGGTGGTGGATGAGCAGTTCTTC. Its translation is CSVRGQVVDEQFF.